This entry features one T cell receptor beta chain sequence. These data come from a study of shared T cell receptors in the human thymus. The protocol was immunoSEQ multiplex PCR, while the TCRdb copy is restricted to in-frame clones and leaves out a portion. The table includes 700,000 or so clones, 80% to 90% detected once. The CDR3 is made up of 16 amino acids. Germline V gene lookup returns CDR1 LNHNV and CDR2 YYDKDF (reference sequence). V lost 0 bases, J lost 0 bases, and 10 bases lay in between. The sample also formed part of further work on human thymus T cells. That study reports: Corrective heart surgery yielded the resections from which the thymus tissue came.

This TCR was recovered from a girl less than two years old with a congenital heart defect. What was sequenced was thymocytes. The chain couples TRBV15 to TRBJ2-3; the D gene is possibly TRBD2 (5 bases). CDR3 sequence: CATSRDDGLSTDTQYF. The CDR3 DNA reads TGTGCCACCAGCAGAGATGATGGACTTAGCACAGATACGCAGTATTTT.